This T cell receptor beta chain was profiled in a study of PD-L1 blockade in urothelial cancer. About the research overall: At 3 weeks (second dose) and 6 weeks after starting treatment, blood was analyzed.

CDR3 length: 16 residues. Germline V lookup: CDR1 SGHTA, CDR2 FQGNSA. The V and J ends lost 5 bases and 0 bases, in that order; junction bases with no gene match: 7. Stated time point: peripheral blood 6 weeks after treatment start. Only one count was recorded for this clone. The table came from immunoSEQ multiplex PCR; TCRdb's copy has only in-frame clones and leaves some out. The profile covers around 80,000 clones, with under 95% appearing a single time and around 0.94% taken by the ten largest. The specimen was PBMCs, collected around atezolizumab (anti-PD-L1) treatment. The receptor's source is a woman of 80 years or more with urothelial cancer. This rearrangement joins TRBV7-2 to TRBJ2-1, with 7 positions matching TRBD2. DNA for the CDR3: TGTGCCAGCAGCCCCAGCCGCGGGAGCTCCTACAATGAGCAGTTCTTC. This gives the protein CASSPSRGSSYNEQFF. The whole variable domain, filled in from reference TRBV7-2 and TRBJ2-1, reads GAGVSQSPSNKVTEKGKDVELRCDPISGHTALYWYRQSLGQGLEFLIYFQGNSAPDKSGLPSDRFSAERTGGSVSTLTIQRTQQEDSAVYLCASSPSRGSSYNEQFFGPGTRLTVL.